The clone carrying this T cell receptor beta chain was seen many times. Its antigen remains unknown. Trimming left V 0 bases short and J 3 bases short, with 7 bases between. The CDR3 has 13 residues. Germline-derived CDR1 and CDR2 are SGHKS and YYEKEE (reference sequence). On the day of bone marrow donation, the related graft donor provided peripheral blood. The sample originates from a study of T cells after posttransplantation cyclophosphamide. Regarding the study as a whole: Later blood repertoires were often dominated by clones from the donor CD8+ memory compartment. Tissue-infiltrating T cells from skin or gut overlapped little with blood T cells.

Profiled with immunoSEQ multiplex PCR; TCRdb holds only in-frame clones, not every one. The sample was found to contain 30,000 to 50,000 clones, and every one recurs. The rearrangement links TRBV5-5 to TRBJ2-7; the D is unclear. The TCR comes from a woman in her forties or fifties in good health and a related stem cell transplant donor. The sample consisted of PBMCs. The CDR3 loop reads CASSLAPFYEQYF. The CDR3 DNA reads TGTGCCAGCAGCTTGGCCCCATTCTACGAGCAGTACTTC.